This is a list of T cell receptor beta chains from one sample in a study of cytomegalovirus exposure and HLA in healthy donors. Profiling relied on immunoSEQ multiplex PCR, and the TCRdb table lists in-frame clones only, not all of them. The sample has about 89,000 clones; about 85% are singletons. The sample comprised PBMCs. The receptors here all came from a middle-aged man in good health and CMV-seropositive. The CDR3 runs from the conserved cysteine through the conserved F or W. D genes are given only for firm matches. Only part of the rows carry a size: once, few, many, or a class if the clone is expanded.

>TRBD2|TRBJ2-3|few|TRBV7-2
TGTGCCAGCAGCCCCAAAGCGGGAGCCACAGATACGCAGTATTTT
CASSPKAGATDTQYF
>TRBD1|TRBJ2-7|NA|TRBV7-9
TGTGCCAGCAGCTCGCCGGTGGCAGGGACAGGGACTTCCTACGAGCAGTACTTC
CASSSPVAGTGTSYEQYF
>TRBD2|TRBJ2-7|NA|TRBV7-3
TGTGCCAGCAGCCCCTCCGGGACTAGCGGATACGAGCAGTACTTC
CASSPSGTSGYEQYF
>NA|TRBJ1-3|NA|TRBV6-1
TGTGCCAGCAGTGAAGCATGGAGCGGAAACACCATATATTTT
CASSEAWSGNTIYF
>TRBD2|TRBJ2-3|NA|TRBV7-3
TGTGCCAGCAGCTTAACCGGAGGCCAGACTAGCGGGGTCACAGATACGCAGTATTTT
CASSLTGGQTSGVTDTQYF
>TRBD2|TRBJ2-1|NA|TRBV11-2
TGTGCCAGCACCCCGGGACTAGCGGGCCGTACCTACAATGAGCAGTTCTTC
CASTPGLAGRTYNEQFF
>TRBD1|TRBJ2-3|NA|TRBV7-2
TGTGCCAGCAGCTTAGGGCAGGGGACAGGGTCGACAGATACGCAGTATTTT
CASSLGQGTGSTDTQYF
>NA|TRBJ1-2|NA|TRBV11-3
TGTGCCAGCAGCTTAGAGACCGGGGGTAACTATGGCTACACCTTC
CASSLETGGNYGYTF
>NA|TRBJ2-2|NA|TRBV5-4
TGTGCCAGCAGCTTGACTTTTTCCGGGGAGCTGTTTTTT
CASSLTFSGELFF
>TRBD2|TRBJ2-3|NA|TRBV18
TGTGCCAGCTCAAGAGCGGGATCGGCAGATACGCAGTATTTT
CASSRAGSADTQYF
>NA|TRBJ2-1|NA|TRBV9
TGTGCCAGCAGCCCTCGGGACTCAGGGGGTGAGCAGTTCTTC
CASSPRDSGGEQFF
>NA|TRBJ1-4|NA|TRBV18
TGTGCCAGCTCACCACGGACATCTAATGAAAAACTGTTTTTT
CASSPRTSNEKLFF
>TRBD2|TRBJ2-5|NA|TRBV7-6
TGTGCCAGCAGCTCCCAAAGCGGGGGGTTCCAAGAGACCCAGTACTTC
CASSSQSGGFQETQYF
>TRBD2|TRBJ2-7|NA|TRBV5-1
TGCGCCAGCAGCGTCATAGCGGGAAAAGGCTACGAGCAGTACTTC
CASSVIAGKGYEQYF
>TRBD2|TRBJ2-2|NA|TRBV9
TGTGCCAGCAGCGCCTCCGGGGCTAGCGGAGTAAACACCGGGGAGCTGTTTTTT
CASSASGASGVNTGELFF
>TRBD2|TRBJ2-3|NA|TRBV10-1
TGCGCCAGCAATCTCTCGACTAGCGGGGGTCCAAGGGGCACAGATACGCAGTATTTT
CASNLSTSGGPRGTDTQYF
>NA|TRBJ2-4|NA|TRBV11-2
TGTGCCAGCAGCTTAGTCCAGGGTGCCAAAAACATTCAGTACTTC
CASSLVQGAKNIQYF
>NA|TRBJ2-2|NA|TRBV6-4
TGTGCCAGGACTTCGAGCGGGTCCGGGGAGCTGTTTTTT
CARTSSGSGELFF
>NA|TRBJ1-1|NA|TRBV5-1
TGCGCCAGCAGCTTGGACAGTATGAGGGCCATGAACACTGAAGCTTTCTTT
CASSLDSMRAMNTEAFF
>TRBD1|TRBJ2-5|NA|TRBV28
TGTGCCAGCAGTTCTCCGGGACAGGGAAGCGAGACCCAGTACTTC
CASSSPGQGSETQYF
>TRBD2|TRBJ2-2|NA|TRBV7-3
TGTGCCAGCAGCTTACTAGCGGGGGCTGCTCGCGGGGAGCTGTTTTTT
CASSLLAGAARGELFF
>NA|TRBJ2-5|NA|TRBV4-1
TGCGCCAGCAGCCAAGCCGCGTCAATCGAGACCCAGTACTTC
CASSQAASIETQYF
>NA|TRBJ2-1|NA|TRBV5-1
TGCGCCAGCAGCTTTCTGGGGGCCCCGGATGAGCAGTTCTTC
CASSFLGAPDEQFF
>NA|TRBJ1-1|once|TRBV15
TGTGCCACCAGCAGAGATGCAGCGGTCGGGGCTTTCTTT
CATSRDAAVGAFF
>TRBD2|TRBJ2-3|NA|TRBV7-3
TGTGCCAGCAGCTTAACGTTTAGGACTAGCGCTAGCACAGATACGCAGTATTTT
CASSLTFRTSASTDTQYF
>NA|TRBJ2-7|NA|TRBV5-1
TGCGCCAGCAGCTTGGTGCAGGGTCTCGACTACGAGCAGTACTTC
CASSLVQGLDYEQYF
>TRBD2|TRBJ2-1|NA|TRBV27
TGTGCCAGCAGTTTATCGATCACTAGCGGTGAGCAGTTCTTC
CASSLSITSGEQFF
>TRBD2|TRBJ2-1|NA|TRBV7-2
TGTGCCAGCAGCTTAGAAGGGACTAGCGGGAGGAGGTACAATGAGCAGTTCTTC
CASSLEGTSGRRYNEQFF
>NA|TRBJ1-1|NA|TRBV7-9
TGTGCCAGCAGCTTCCCGGTGAACACTGAAGCTTTCTTT
CASSFPVNTEAFF
>NA|TRBJ1-6|NA|TRBV29-1
TGCAGCGTCGCGACAGGTGGATACAATTCACCCCTCCACTTT
CSVATGGYNSPLHF
>NA|TRBJ1-2|NA|TRBV6-6
TGTGCCAGCAGAAAATCGGGGAGAGTCTATGGCTACACCTTC
CASRKSGRVYGYTF
>TRBD1|TRBJ1-5|NA|TRBV10-3
TGTGCCATCAGTGAAGTTGGGACAGGGGAGGGGCAGCCCCAGCATTTT
CAISEVGTGEGQPQHF
>NA|TRBJ1-6|NA|TRBV4-1
TGCGCCAGCAGCTCCGGTCCTAACCCTTCACCCCTCCACTTT
CASSSGPNPSPLHF
>NA|TRBJ2-1|NA|TRBV11-3
TGTGCCAGCAGCTGGCGCTTCGGCGGGCGCGATGAGCAGTTCTTC
CASSWRFGGRDEQFF
>TRBD2|TRBJ2-2|NA|TRBV12-5
TGTGCTAGTAGACTAGCTGTGAACACCGGGGAGCTGTTTTTT
CASRLAVNTGELFF
>NA|TRBJ2-7|NA|TRBV27
TGTGCCAGCAGTCTCCAGGGGTCTCACGAGCAGTACTTC
CASSLQGSHEQYF
>TRBD2|TRBJ2-1|NA|TRBV10-2
TGCGCCAGCAGCGTTCTAGCGGGAGGAACAGGGAATGAGCAGTTCTTC
CASSVLAGGTGNEQFF